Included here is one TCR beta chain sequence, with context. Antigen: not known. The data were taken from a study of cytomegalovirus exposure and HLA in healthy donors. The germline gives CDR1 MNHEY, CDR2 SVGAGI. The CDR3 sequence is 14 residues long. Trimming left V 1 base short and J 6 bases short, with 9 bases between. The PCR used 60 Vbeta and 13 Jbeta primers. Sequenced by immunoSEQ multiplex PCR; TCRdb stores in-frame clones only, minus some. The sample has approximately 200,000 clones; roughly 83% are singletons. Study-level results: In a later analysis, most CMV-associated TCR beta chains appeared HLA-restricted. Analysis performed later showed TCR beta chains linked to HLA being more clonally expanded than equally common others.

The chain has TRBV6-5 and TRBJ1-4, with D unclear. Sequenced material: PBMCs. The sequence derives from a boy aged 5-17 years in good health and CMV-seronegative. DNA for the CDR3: TGTGCCAGCAGTTACTGGGCAGGCCATGAAAAACTGTTTTTT. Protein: CASSYWAGHEKLFF.